These 13 T cell receptor beta chains originate from one sample sequenced in a study of PD-1 blockade in classical Hodgkin lymphoma. Time point in this sample: cycle 4 day 1 (C4D1), after 5 to 7 weeks of nivolumab. Every single patient, without exception, relapsed after autologous stem cell transplantation, and brentuximab vedotin exposure varied. Data came from immunoSEQ multiplex PCR; TCRdb stores just in-frame clones and leaves some out. The table has about 32,000 clones, about four fifths seen once. The material was peripheral blood mononuclear cells (PBMCs), obtained before the fourth cycle of nivolumab. The receptors shown here come from a human donor with classical Hodgkin lymphoma.

The rearrangement joins TRBV4-1 to TRBJ1-6; no definite D call. The CDR3 is 14 amino acids. Germline V lookup: CDR1 MGHRA, CDR2 YSYEKL. The germline V and J ends were trimmed by 3 bases and 7 bases, with 10 bases remaining between them. In nucleotides, the CDR3 is TGCGCCAGCAGCCACCCTACACTGAATTCACCCCTCCACTTT. It encodes CASSHPTLNSPLHF.

CDR3 sequence reads: CASSYGGATQYF. The CDR3 region has the DNA TGTGCCAGCAGCTATGGCGGGGCTACGCAGTATTTT. This sequence joins TRBV7-2 and TRBJ2-3, with D perhaps matching TRBD2 (6 bases). The V end lost 4 bases, the J end lost 8 bases, and 10 bases lay between the germline ends. The germline V gene has CDR1 SGHTA and CDR2 FQGNSA. CDR3 length: 12 residues.

CDR3 sequence reads: CASSLEGLLYEQYF. The CDR3 coding sequence is TGCGCCAGCAGCTTGGAAGGCCTCCTCTACGAGCAGTACTTC. The J gene is TRBJ2-7, the V gene TRBV5-1; D is uncertain. Looked up from germline, CDR1 is SGHRS and CDR2 is YFSETQ. Trimming cost V 0 bases and J 3 bases, with 10 bases left between them. CDR3 size: 14 residues.

The chain recombines TRBV1 with TRBJ1-4. TRBV1 is recorded as a pseudogene. This CDR3 contains 13 residues. The CDR3 is CTSRSQELEKLFF. The DNA for the CDR3 is TGCACCAGCAGGTCGCAGGAGCTTGAAAAACTGTTTTTT.

The CDR3, as DNA: TGTGCCAGTAGTTCCTCTATGACCTACAATGAGCAGTTCTTC. Protein sequence: CASSSSMTYNEQFF. The J gene is TRBJ2-1, the V gene TRBV19; D is unclear. V was shortened by 5 bases and J by 2 bases, with 10 bases between the two germline ends. This CDR3 region has 14 residues. The germline gives CDR1 LNHDA, CDR2 SQIVND (reference sequence).

This clone appeared a few times. The chain employs TRBV6-6 and TRBJ1-6, with a weak D call TRBD1 (5 bases). CDR3 length: 12 amino acids. Between the trimmed V and J ends, which lost 6 bases and 11 bases, there was a span of 11 bases. Per the germline V gene, CDR1 is MNHNY and CDR2 is SVGAGI (reference sequence). The CDR3 loop reads CASRAGETPLHF. The CDR3 DNA sequence: TGTGCCAGCAGGGCGGGGGAGACACCCCTCCACTTT.

V usage is TRBV11-2 and J usage is TRBJ1-5; D remains ambiguous. CDR3 length: 13 amino acids. Germline CDR1 and CDR2: SGHAT and FQNNGV. V lost 3 bases and J lost 4, with 7 bases in between. The CDR3 reads CASSLVENQPQHF. The CDR3, as DNA: TGTGCCAGCAGCTTGGTAGAGAATCAGCCCCAGCATTTT.

This clone was recorded once. The V and J genes are TRBV4-3 and TRBJ2-7; TRBD1 might be the D (5 bases). The CDR3 runs to 15 residues. V lost 1 base and J 2 bases, leaving 12 bases between the germline ends. CDR1 and CDR2 from the germline V gene are LGHNA and YSLEER. The CDR3 nucleotides are TGCGCCAGCAGCCAAGGTCGGCAGGGCCCCTACGAGCAGTACTTC. The encoded protein is CASSQGRQGPYEQYF.

The rearrangement uses TRBV2 and TRBJ2-7, with TRBD1 matching over 8 bases. The CDR3 loop spans 13 amino acids. Germline CDR1 reads SNHLY; CDR2 reads FYNNEI. V dropped 7 bases and J dropped 3; count of bases not matched to a gene: 5. As DNA, the CDR3 is TGTGCCAGCACGAGGGACAGGTTCTACGAGCAGTACTTC. This codes for CASTRDRFYEQYF.

This clone has more than one count but fewer than ten. The V and J genes are TRBV19 and TRBJ2-1; D assignment may be TRBD1 or TRBD2 (6 bases each). CDR1 LNHDA and CDR2 SQIVND come from the germline V gene (reference sequence). Trimming cost V 5 bases and J 2 bases, with 16 bases left between them. There are 16 residues in the CDR3. CDR3 nucleotides: TGTGCCAGTAGTCTCCGAGAGGGGGGAACCTACAATGAGCAGTTCTTC. Translating it yields CASSLREGGTYNEQFF.

The V gene is TRBV5-6, the J gene TRBJ2-7; no clear D gene. CDR1 is SGHDT and CDR2 is YYEEEE in the germline V gene. V was shortened by 0 bases and J by 2 bases, with 12 bases between the two germline ends. CDR3 length equals 15 residues. In DNA, the CDR3 is TGTGCCAGCAGCTTGGTTCGTAGGAACCCCTACGAGCAGTACTTC. It is translated as CASSLVRRNPYEQYF. Filled out from reference TRBV5-6 and TRBJ2-7, the complete variable domain reads DAGVTQSPTHLIKTRGQQVTLRCSPKSGHDTVSWYQQALGQGPQFIFQYYEEEERQRGNFPDRFSGHQFPNYSSELNVNALLLGDSALYLCASSLVRRNPYEQYFGPGTRLTVT.

This chain links TRBV7-2 with TRBJ1-3; TRBD1 matches 8 bases. The CDR3 is 15 amino acids. With 5 bases clipped from V and 7 bases from J, the junction kept 10 bases outside the gene matches. Germline loops: CDR1 SGHTA, CDR2 FQGNSA. DNA of the CDR3: TGTGCCAGCAGCCTCGGACAGGGTGGTTTGAACACCATATATTTT. This gives the protein CASSLGQGGLNTIYF.

This chain joins TRBV7-2 and TRBJ1-4; D gene ambiguous. Looked up from germline, CDR1 is SGHTA and CDR2 is FQGNSA. The CDR3 is 13 amino acids. V lost 2 bases, J lost 13 bases, and 14 bases lay in between. The CDR3 loop is CASSLSGRSLLFF. CDR3 nucleotides: TGTGCCAGCAGCTTATCCGGACGCTCATTACTGTTTTTT.